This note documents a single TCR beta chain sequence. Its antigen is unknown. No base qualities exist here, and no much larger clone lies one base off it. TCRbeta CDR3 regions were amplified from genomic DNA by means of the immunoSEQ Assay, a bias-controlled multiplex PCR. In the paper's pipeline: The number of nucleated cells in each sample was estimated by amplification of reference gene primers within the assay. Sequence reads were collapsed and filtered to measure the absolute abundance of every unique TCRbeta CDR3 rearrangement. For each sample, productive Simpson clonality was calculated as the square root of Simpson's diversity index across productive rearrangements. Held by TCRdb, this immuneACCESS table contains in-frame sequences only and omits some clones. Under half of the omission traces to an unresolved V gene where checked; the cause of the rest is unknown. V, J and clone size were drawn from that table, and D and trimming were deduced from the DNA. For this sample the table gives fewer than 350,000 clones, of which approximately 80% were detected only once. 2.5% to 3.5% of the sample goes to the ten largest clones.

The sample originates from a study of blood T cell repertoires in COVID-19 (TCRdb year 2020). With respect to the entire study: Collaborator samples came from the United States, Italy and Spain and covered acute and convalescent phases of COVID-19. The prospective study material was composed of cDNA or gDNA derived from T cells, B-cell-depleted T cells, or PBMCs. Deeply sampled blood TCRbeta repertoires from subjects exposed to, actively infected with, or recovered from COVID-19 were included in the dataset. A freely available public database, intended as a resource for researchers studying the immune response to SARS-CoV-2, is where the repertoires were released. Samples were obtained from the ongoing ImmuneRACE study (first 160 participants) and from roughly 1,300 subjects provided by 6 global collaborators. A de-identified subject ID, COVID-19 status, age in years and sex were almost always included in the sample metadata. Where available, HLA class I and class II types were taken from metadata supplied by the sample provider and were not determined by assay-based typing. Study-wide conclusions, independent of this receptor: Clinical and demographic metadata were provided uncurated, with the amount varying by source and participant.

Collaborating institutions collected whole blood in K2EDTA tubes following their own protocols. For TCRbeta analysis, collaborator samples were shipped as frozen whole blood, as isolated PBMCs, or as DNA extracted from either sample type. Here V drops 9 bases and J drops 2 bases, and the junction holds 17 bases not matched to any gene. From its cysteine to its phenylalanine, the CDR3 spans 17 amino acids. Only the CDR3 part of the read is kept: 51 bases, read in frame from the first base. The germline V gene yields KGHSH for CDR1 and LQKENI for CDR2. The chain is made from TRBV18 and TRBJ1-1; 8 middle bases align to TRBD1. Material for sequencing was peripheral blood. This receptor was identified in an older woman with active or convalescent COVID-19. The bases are TGTGCCAGTCTCCCGAGAGGGGCAGGGGGCCTAAACACTGAAGCTTTCTTT. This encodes CASLPRGAGGLNTEAFF.